These 27 T cell receptor beta chains share one sample of origin, sequenced in a study of beta chain features in type 1 diabetes. The sequenced template was cDNA made from the entire isolated RNA. Assay used: immunoSEQ multiplex PCR; TCRdb lists only in-frame clones, some missing. Of 450,000 to 600,000 clones in the sample, approximately 30% were seen once. The sample taken for sequencing was naive CD4+ T cells from blood. Source of these receptors: a young man in good health.

The J gene is TRBJ1-1, the V gene TRBV30, with D hard to call. From germline, CDR1 is GTSNPN and CDR2 SVGIG (reference sequence). The CDR3 covers 14 residues. Trimming removed 3 bases at V and 1 base at J, with 12 bases between. CDR3 sequence (DNA): TGTGCCTGGAGACTCTGGCCCACGAACACTGAAGCTTTCTTT. This translates into CAWRLWPTNTEAFF.

This clone was observed a handful of times. At one boundary the junction diverges from the germline segment, which might be a read error. The rearrangement joins TRBV7-2 to TRBJ2-7; possible D gene TRBD2, 6 bases. The V gene's germline CDR1 is SGHTA and CDR2 FQGNSA. This CDR3 has 14 residues. The chain's CDR3 is CASLLRDFSHEQYF. For the CDR3, the DNA is TGTGCCAGCTTGCTCCGGGACTTCTCCCACGAGCAGTACTTC.

This clone has more than one count but fewer than ten. The chain recombines TRBV7-9 with TRBJ1-5; D not certain. Germline V gene lookup returns CDR1 SEHNR and CDR2 FQNEAQ (reference sequence). The V and J ends lost 0 bases and 9 bases respectively, with 9 bases between them. This CDR3 region has 13 residues. The CDR3 DNA follows: TGTGCCAGCAGCTTAGCGGGCTGGCGGCCCCAGCATTTT. Amino acid sequence: CASSLAGWRPQHF.

The chain employs TRBV14 and TRBJ2-6, with D possibly matching TRBD2 (5 bases). Trimming cost V 1 base and J 0 bases, with 10 bases left between them. The CDR3 covers 17 residues. The germline V gene has CDR1 SGHDN and CDR2 FVKESK. CDR3 DNA: TGTGCCAGCAGCCAAGTTTCTGGGAGCTCTGGGGCCAACGTCCTGACTTTC. This codes for CASSQVSGSSGANVLTF.

V usage is TRBV25-1 and J usage is TRBJ1-4, with D perhaps matching TRBD1 (6 bases). Germline lookup yields CDR1 MGHDK and CDR2 SYGVNS. Between the trimmed V and J ends, which lost 8 bases and 8 bases, there was a span of 18 bases. The CDR3 runs 14 residues. The CDR3 loop is CASALGGGSEKLFF. The CDR3 bases are TGTGCCAGCGCCCTCGGGGGGGGCAGCGAAAAACTGTTTTTT.

The chain is built from TRBV25-1 and TRBJ2-5; 8 nucleotides match TRBD1. The CDR3 consists of 14 residues. CDR1 MGHDK and CDR2 SYGVNS come from the germline V gene. V trimming: 4 bases; J trimming: 4 bases; junction bases outside the gene matches: 5. CDR3 sequence: CASSVRQGRETQYF. The DNA for the CDR3 is TGTGCCAGCAGTGTGAGACAGGGGCGAGAGACCCAGTACTTC.

The sample holds a few counts of this clone. The V and J genes are TRBV13 and TRBJ2-3, with D perhaps matching TRBD2 (6 bases). Trimming took off 2 bases at V and 1 base at J, with 10 bases between the two ends. CDR3 length: 15 residues. Germline V gene sequence: CDR1 PRHDT, CDR2 FYEKMQ (reference sequence). The CDR3 loop is CASSLYASGTDTQYF. DNA of the CDR3: TGTGCCAGCAGCTTATATGCTAGCGGCACAGATACGCAGTATTTT. Full variable domain (rest looked up from reference TRBV13 and TRBJ2-3): AAGVIQSPRHLIKEKRETATLKCYPIPRHDTVYWYQQGPGQDPQFLISFYEKMQSDKGSIPDRFSAQQFSDYHSELNMSSLELGDSALYFCASSLYASGTDTQYFGPGTRLTVL.

The chain couples TRBV15 to TRBJ2-7; 7 bases are shared with TRBD1. Germline-derived CDR1 and CDR2 are LNHNV and YYDKDF (reference sequence). The CDR3 has 14 amino acids. J lost 2 bases, V lost 4 bases, and 5 bases had no gene match. As DNA, the CDR3 is TGTGCCACCAGCATCCACAGGGGAACCTACGAGCAGTACTTC. Its protein product is CATSIHRGTYEQYF.

This clone occurred a few times. The V gene is TRBV21-1, the J gene TRBJ2-5. TRBV21-1 is classified as a pseudogene. CDR3 length equals 8 residues. CDR3 in amino acids: CAPATQYF. The CDR3 DNA reads TGTGCCCCTGCGACCCAGTACTTC.

The chain combines TRBV30 with TRBJ2-5; no reliable D call. Per germline, CDR1 GTSNPN and CDR2 SVGIG (reference sequence). The CDR3 has 13 residues. V gave up 4 bases and J gave up 1 base, with 10 bases separating them. The CDR3 region is CAWNRHIQETQYF. In DNA, the CDR3 is TGTGCCTGGAATCGGCACATCCAAGAGACCCAGTACTTC.

This clone was found a few times. J is TRBJ2-7 and V is TRBV11-1, with no clear D. The V gene's germline CDR1 is SGHAT and CDR2 FQDESV (reference sequence). Trimming removed 3 bases at V and 1 base at J, with 7 bases between. The CDR3 extends over 13 amino acids. The CDR3 region is CASSLVVSYEQYF. DNA for the CDR3: TGTGCCAGCAGCTTGGTAGTTTCCTACGAGCAGTACTTC.

This chain uses TRBV29-1 with TRBJ2-7; 10 bases fit TRBD2. Germline V gives CDR1 SQVTM, CDR2 ANQGSEA. V was pared by 6 bases and J by 7 bases, with 12 bases of the junction left unmatched. The CDR3 spans 14 residues. The CDR3 DNA follows: TGCAGCGTGATACCGGGACTAGCGAAACGGGAGCAGTACTTC. It translates to CSVIPGLAKREQYF.

The chain uses TRBV29-1 and TRBJ1-1, with 9 bases aligning to TRBD1. V trimming: 6 bases; J trimming: 1 base; junction bases outside the gene matches: 3. The CDR3 length is 13 residues. Germline CDR1 is SQVTM and CDR2 is ANQGSEA. This CDR3 reads CSVADRGNTEAFF. For the CDR3, the DNA is TGCAGCGTCGCGGACAGGGGGAACACTGAAGCTTTCTTT.

This chain links TRBV25-1 with TRBJ2-1; 8 nucleotides match TRBD2. The CDR3 runs to 14 residues. The V gene end was trimmed by 3 bases and the J gene end by 8 bases; junction bases not matched to a gene: 6. The germline V gene has CDR1 MGHDK and CDR2 SYGVNS. Here the CDR3 DNA reads TGTGCCAGCAGTGACCCCGGACTAGCAGATGAGCAGTTCTTC. Protein: CASSDPGLADEQFF. The variable domain in full, with the rest retrieved from reference TRBV25-1 and TRBJ2-1, is EADIYQTPRYLVIGTGKKITLECSQTMGHDKMYWYQQDPGMELHLIHYSYGVNSTEKGDLSSESTVSRIRTEHFPLTLESARPSHTSQYLCASSDPGLADEQFFGPGTRLTVL.

This clone came up a few times. The chain has TRBV2 and TRBJ2-5; no definite D call. V was cut by 4 bases and J by 5 bases, with 11 bases left in between. Germline-derived CDR1 and CDR2 are SNHLY and FYNNEI. CDR3 size: 13 residues. In DNA form, the CDR3 reads TGTGCCAGCAGTGGACTCGTCAGGGAGACCCAGTACTTC. This encodes CASSGLVRETQYF.

The chain combines TRBV6-5 with TRBJ2-4; D ambiguous. Per germline, CDR1 MNHEY and CDR2 SVGAGI. The CDR3 runs 11 residues. V lost 9 bases and J lost 5, with 8 bases in between. Here the CDR3 reads CASIQENIQYF. DNA for the CDR3: TGTGCCAGTATTCAGGAAAACATTCAGTACTTC.

This clone has a handful of counts. V usage is TRBV7-9 and J usage is TRBJ2-1; 11 bases fit TRBD1. This CDR3 spans 15 amino acids. Trimming removed 5 bases from V and 6 bases from J; junction bases left unmatched: 6. Germline V gene lookup returns CDR1 SEHNR and CDR2 FQNEAQ (reference sequence). CDR3 residues: CASSPRGTGGNEQFF. DNA of the CDR3: TGTGCCAGCAGCCCAAGGGGGACAGGGGGCAATGAGCAGTTCTTC.

This clone was picked up a small number of times. The rearrangement uses TRBV19 and TRBJ2-1; TRBD2 aligns across 7 bases. This CDR3 is built from 15 residues. Germline V lookup: CDR1 LNHDA, CDR2 SQIVND (reference sequence). J was trimmed by 6 bases and V by 5 bases; bases with no gene match: 10. The CDR3 region is CASSPMAGVGNEQFF. Written as DNA, the CDR3 is TGTGCCAGTAGTCCTATGGCGGGAGTCGGCAATGAGCAGTTCTTC.

This clone has just a few counts. This chain connects TRBV28 to TRBJ1-2; D is uncertain. The CDR3 consists of 11 residues. The V end lost 10 bases, the J end lost 4 bases, and 10 bases lay between the germline ends. Germline lookup yields CDR1 MDHEN and CDR2 SYDVKM. The chain's CDR3 is CATGRTYGYTF. The CDR3 nucleotides read TGTGCCACCGGACGGACCTATGGCTACACCTTC.

This clone has only a few counts. In the same sample, other DNA sequences code for this CDR3. The chain combines TRBV9 with TRBJ2-5, with unresolved D. Deletions cut 2 bases from V and 4 bases from J, with 3 bases between. The germline V gene encodes CDR1 SGDLS and CDR2 YYNGEE. This CDR3 has 11 amino acids. The CDR3, as DNA: TGTGCCAGCAGCGTTGCAGAGACCCAGTACTTC. Translation gives CASSVAETQYF.

In its sample, this clone was seen once. The rearrangement joins TRBV25-1 to TRBJ2-5; either TRBD1 or TRBD2 may supply D (6 bases each). Germline V gives CDR1 MGHDK, CDR2 SYGVNS. The germline V and J ends were trimmed by 5 bases and 5 bases, with 15 bases remaining between them. The CDR3 has 14 amino acids. For the CDR3, the DNA is TGTGCCAGCAGTAGATCCGGGGGCGGGGAGACCCAGTACTTC. Translation: CASSRSGGGETQYF.

The J gene is TRBJ2-5, the V gene TRBV29-1; no clear D gene. Trimming removed 4 bases at V and 5 bases at J, with 11 bases between. CDR1 is SQVTM, CDR2 ANQGSEA, per germline. CDR3 length equals 12 residues. Here the CDR3 reads CSVGSAAETQYF. For the CDR3, the DNA is TGCAGCGTTGGCAGCGCCGCCGAGACCCAGTACTTC.

This clone was recorded a few times. V and J are TRBV9 and TRBJ1-1, with D perhaps matching TRBD1 (5 bases). V was clipped by 3 bases and J by 1 base, with 10 bases between them. The CDR3 runs 14 residues. Germline CDR1 SGDLS, CDR2 YYNGEE. Written as DNA, the CDR3 is TGTGCCAGCAGCGCCGACAGCTCGAACACTGAAGCTTTCTTT. The encoded protein is CASSADSSNTEAFF. The full variable domain, with the rest looked up from reference TRBV9 and TRBJ1-1, is DSGVTQTPKHLITATGQRVTLRCSPRSGDLSVYWYQQSLDQGLQFLIQYYNGEERAKGNILERFSAQQFPDLHSELNLSSLELGDSALYFCASSADSSNTEAFFGQGTRLTVV.

This clone appeared a few times. Other DNA sequences from this sample encode an identical CDR3 as well. V and J are TRBV5-1 and TRBJ2-5; D is possibly TRBD2 (6 bases). This CDR3 spans 13 amino acids. CDR1 is SGHRS, CDR2 YFSETQ, per germline. The V end lost 4 bases, the J end lost 3 bases, and 10 bases lay between the germline ends. The chain's CDR3 is CASSAGGEETQYF. CDR3 coding DNA: TGCGCCAGCAGCGCCGGAGGGGAAGAGACCCAGTACTTC.

This clone was seen a few times. The V gene is TRBV5-1, the J gene TRBJ2-7, with 8 bases lining up with TRBD1. Trimming removed 4 bases from V and 7 bases from J; junction bases left unmatched: 10. The CDR3 sequence is 14 residues long. In germline, CDR1 is SGHRS, CDR2 YFSETQ. The CDR3: CASSATGTGGEQYF. CDR3 DNA: TGCGCCAGCAGCGCTACCGGGACAGGTGGGGAGCAGTACTTC.

This clone appeared a single time. The rearrangement uses TRBV30 and TRBJ2-7; 11 bases match TRBD2. The V and J ends lost 1 base and 4 bases, in that order; junction bases with no gene match: 6. This CDR3 region has 15 residues. Germline CDR1 reads GTSNPN; CDR2 reads SVGIG (reference sequence). CDR3 sequence: CAWSGSSGRLYEQYF. CDR3 DNA: TGTGCCTGGAGTGGTTCTAGCGGGAGGTTGTACGAGCAGTACTTC.

This clone has a handful of counts. V usage is TRBV7-2 and J usage is TRBJ2-1; TRBD2 is a possible D gene (6 bases). This CDR3 has 15 residues. Per germline, CDR1 SGHTA and CDR2 FQGNSA. Deletions cut 4 bases from V and 4 bases from J, with 14 bases between. As DNA, the CDR3 is TGTGCCAGCAGCTCAACTAGCCCCGGATACAATGAGCAGTTCTTC. This translates into CASSSTSPGYNEQFF.